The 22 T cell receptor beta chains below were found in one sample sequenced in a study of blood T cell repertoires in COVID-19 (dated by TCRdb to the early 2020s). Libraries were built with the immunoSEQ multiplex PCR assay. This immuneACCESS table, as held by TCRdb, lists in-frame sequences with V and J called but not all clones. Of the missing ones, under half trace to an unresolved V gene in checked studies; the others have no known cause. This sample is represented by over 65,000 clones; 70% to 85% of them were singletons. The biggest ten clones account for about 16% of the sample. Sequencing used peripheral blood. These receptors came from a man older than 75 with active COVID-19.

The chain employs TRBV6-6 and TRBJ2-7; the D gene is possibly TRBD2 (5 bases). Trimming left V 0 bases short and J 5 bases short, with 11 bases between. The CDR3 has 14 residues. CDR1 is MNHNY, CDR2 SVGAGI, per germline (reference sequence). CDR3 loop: CASSYSSGSHEQYF. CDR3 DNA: TGTGCCAGCAGTTACTCGTCGGGGAGTCACGAGCAGTACTTC.

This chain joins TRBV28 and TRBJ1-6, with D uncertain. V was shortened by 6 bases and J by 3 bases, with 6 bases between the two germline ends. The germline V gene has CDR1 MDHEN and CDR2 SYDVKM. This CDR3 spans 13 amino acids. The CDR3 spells CASRTIYNSPLHF. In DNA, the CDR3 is TGTGCCAGCAGGACAATCTATAATTCACCCCTCCACTTT.

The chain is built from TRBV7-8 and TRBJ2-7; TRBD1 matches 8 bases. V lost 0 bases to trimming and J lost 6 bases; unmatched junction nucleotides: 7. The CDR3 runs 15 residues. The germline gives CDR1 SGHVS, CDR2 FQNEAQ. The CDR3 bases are TGTGCCAGCAGCTTAGCGATAGGACAGGGCAGCGAGCAGTACTTC. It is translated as CASSLAIGQGSEQYF. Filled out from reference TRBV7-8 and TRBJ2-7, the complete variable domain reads GAGVSQSPRYKVAKRGQDVALRCDPISGHVSLFWYQQALGQGPEFLTYFQNEAQLDKSGLPSDRFFAERPEGSVSTLKIQRTQQEDSAVYLCASSLAIGQGSEQYFGPGTRLTVT.

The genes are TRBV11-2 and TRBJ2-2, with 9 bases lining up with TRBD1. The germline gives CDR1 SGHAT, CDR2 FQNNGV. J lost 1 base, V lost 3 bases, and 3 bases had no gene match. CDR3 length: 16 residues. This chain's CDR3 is CASSFWGQGNTGELFF. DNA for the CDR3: TGTGCCAGCAGCTTCTGGGGACAGGGGAACACCGGGGAGCTGTTTTTT.

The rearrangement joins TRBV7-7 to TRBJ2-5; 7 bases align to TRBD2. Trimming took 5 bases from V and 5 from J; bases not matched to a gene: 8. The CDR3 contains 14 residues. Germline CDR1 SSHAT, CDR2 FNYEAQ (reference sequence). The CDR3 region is CASSQAGLEETQYF. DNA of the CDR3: TGTGCCAGCAGCCAAGCGGGGCTTGAGGAGACCCAGTACTTC.

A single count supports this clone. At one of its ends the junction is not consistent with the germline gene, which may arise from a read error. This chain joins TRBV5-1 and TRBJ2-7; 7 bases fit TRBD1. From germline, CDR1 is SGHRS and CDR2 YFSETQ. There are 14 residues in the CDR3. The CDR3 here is CASNVLGGSHEQYF. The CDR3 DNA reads TGCGCCAGCAACGTCCTAGGGGGCTCCCACGAGCAGTACTTC.

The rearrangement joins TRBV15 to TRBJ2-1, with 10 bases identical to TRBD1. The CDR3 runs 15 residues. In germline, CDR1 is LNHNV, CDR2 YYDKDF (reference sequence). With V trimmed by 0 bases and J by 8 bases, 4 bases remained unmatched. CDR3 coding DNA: TGTGCCACCAGCAGAGATTTGGACAGGGGGGATGAGCAGTTCTTC. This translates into CATSRDLDRGDEQFF.

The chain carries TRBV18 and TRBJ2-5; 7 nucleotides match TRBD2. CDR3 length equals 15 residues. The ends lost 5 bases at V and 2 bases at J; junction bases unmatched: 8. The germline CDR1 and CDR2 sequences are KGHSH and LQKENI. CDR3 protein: CASSRDPGGQETQYF. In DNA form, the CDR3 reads TGTGCCAGCTCAAGGGATCCGGGGGGACAAGAGACCCAGTACTTC. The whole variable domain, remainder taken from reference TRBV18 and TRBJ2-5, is NAGVMQNPRHLVRRRGQEARLRCSPMKGHSHVYWYRQLPEEGLKFMVYLQKENIIDESGMPKERFSAEFPKEGPSILRIQQVVRGDSAAYFCASSRDPGGQETQYFGPGTRLLVL.

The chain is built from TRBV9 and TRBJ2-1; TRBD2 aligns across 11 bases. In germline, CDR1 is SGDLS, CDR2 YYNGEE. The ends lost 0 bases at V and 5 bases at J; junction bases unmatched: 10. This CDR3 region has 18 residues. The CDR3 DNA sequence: TGTGCCAGCAGCGTAGGTTCTACCGGGACTAGCGGTCACAATGAGCAGTTCTTC. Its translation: CASSVGSTGTSGHNEQFF.

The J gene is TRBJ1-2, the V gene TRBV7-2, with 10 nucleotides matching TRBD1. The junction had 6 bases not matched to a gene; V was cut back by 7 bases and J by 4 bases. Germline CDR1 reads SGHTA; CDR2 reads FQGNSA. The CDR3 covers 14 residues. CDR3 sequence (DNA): TGTGCCAGCAATAAGGACAGGGGGGTCTATGGCTACACCTTC. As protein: CASNKDRGVYGYTF.

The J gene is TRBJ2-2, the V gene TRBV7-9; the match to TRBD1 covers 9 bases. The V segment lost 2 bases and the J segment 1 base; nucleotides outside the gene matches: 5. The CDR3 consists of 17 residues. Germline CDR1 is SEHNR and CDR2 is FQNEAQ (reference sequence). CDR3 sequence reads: CASSLPGQGLNTGELFF. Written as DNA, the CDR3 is TGTGCCAGCAGCTTACCGGGACAGGGATTGAACACCGGGGAGCTGTTTTTT.

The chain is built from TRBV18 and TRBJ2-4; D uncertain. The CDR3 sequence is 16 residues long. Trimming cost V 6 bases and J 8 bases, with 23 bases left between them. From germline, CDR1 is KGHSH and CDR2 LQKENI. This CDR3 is CASSPLPLGSVDIQYF. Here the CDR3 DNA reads TGTGCCAGCTCGCCGCTTCCGTTAGGCAGCGTGGACATTCAGTACTTC.

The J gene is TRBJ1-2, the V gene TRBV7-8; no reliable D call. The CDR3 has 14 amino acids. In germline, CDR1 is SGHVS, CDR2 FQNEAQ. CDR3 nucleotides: TGTCCAGCAGCCCGGGAGGGTCCCATTAGGAGCTACACCTTC. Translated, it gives CPAAREGPIRSYTF.

Written as DNA, the CDR3 is TGTGCCAGCAGCGTGACCGGACAGATAAACACTGAAGCTTTCTTT. Amino acid sequence: CASSVTGQINTEAFF. J is TRBJ1-1 and V is TRBV9, with a weak D call TRBD1 (6 bases). In germline, CDR1 is SGDLS, CDR2 YYNGEE. The CDR3 loop spans 15 amino acids. Trimming removed 2 bases from V and 2 bases from J, with 13 bases in between.

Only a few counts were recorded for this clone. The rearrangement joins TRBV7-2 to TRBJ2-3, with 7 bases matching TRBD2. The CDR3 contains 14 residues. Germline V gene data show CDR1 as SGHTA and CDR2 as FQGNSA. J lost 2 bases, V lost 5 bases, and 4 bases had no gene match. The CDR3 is CASSISGFTDTQYF. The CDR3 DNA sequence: TGTGCCAGCAGCATTAGCGGGTTCACAGATACGCAGTATTTT.

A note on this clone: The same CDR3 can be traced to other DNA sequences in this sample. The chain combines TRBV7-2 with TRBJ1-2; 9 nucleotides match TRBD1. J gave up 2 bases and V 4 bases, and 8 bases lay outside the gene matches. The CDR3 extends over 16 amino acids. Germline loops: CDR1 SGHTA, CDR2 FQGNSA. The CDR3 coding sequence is TGTGCCAGCAGCTCACTGCGGACAGGGGACAACTATGGCTACACCTTC. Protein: CASSSLRTGDNYGYTF.

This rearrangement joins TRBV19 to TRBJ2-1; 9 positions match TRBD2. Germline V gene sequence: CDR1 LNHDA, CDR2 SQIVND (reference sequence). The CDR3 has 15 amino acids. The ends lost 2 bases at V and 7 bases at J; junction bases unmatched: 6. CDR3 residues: CASSIFAGGPNEQFF. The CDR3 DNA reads TGTGCCAGTAGTATATTCGCGGGAGGGCCGAATGAGCAGTTCTTC.

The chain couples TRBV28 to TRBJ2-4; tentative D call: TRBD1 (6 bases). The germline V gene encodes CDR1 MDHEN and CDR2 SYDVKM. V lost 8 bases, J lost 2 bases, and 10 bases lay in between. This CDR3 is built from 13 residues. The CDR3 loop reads CASHTGSKNIQYF. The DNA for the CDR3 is TGTGCCAGCCACACAGGGTCCAAAAACATTCAGTACTTC. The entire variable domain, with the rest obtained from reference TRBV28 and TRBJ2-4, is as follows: DVKVTQSSRYLVKRTGEKVFLECVQDMDHENMFWYRQDPGLGLRLIYFSYDVKMKEKGDIPEGYSVSREKKERFSLILESASTNQTSMYLCASHTGSKNIQYFGAGTRLSVL.

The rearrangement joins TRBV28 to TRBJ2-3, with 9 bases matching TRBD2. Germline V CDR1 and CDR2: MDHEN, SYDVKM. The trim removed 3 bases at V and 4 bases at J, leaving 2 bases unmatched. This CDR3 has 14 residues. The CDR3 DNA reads TGTGCCAGCAGTTTTCGCGGGGGGGCAGATACGCAGTATTTT. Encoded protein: CASSFRGGADTQYF.

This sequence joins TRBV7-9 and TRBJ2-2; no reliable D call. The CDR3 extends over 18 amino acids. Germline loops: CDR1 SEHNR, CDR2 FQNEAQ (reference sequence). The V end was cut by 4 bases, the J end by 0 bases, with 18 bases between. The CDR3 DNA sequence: TGTGCCAGCAGCTCTGCCCCCTGGGCAGAAACGAACACCGGGGAGCTGTTTTTT. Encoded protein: CASSSAPWAETNTGELFF.

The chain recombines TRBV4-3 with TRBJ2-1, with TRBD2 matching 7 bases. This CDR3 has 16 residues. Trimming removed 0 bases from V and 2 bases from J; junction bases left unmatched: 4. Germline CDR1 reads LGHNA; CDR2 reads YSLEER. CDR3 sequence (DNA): TGCGCCAGCAGCCAAGATCACCTAGCGGCCTACAATGAGCAGTTCTTC. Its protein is CASSQDHLAAYNEQFF.

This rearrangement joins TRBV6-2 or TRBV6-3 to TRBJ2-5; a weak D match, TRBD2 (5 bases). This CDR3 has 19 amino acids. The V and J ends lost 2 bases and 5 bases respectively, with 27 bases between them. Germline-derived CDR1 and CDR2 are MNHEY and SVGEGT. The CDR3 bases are TGTGCCAGCAGTTACCCGCTATTTGGGAGAGGTCTTGACGGGGAGACCCAGTACTTC. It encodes CASSYPLFGRGLDGETQYF.